The 25 T cell receptor beta chains reported below all come from one sample, sequenced in a study of identical twins. Each CDR3 protein gets one entry after TCRdb re-called the 5' RACE reads with MiXCR. The sample holds roughly 750,000 distinct CDR3 sequences, about 20% seen once. The same sample was also studied in work on T cells expressing NK-cell markers.

The sequenced material came from PBMCs. The receptor set was obtained from a woman between 18 and 30 years old in good health.

The chain recombines TRBV21-1 with TRBJ1-5; the table's D call, TRBD1, was not checked against the DNA. TRBV21-1 is designated a pseudogene. The CDR3 extends over 18 amino acids. Here the CDR3 reads CASSKLGGADHSNQPQHF. The DNA for the CDR3 is TGTGCCAGCAGCAAATTGGGCGGGGCAGACCATAGCAATCAGCCCCAGCATTTT.

This clonotype showed up just a few times. The V and J genes are TRBV5-1 and TRBJ1-2, with TRBD1 identical over 8 bases. The CDR3 has 14 residues. Germline values: CDR1 SGHRS, CDR2 YFSETQ. V lost 5 bases, J lost 4 bases, and 7 bases stayed unmatched. The CDR3 reads CASRPGQDLYGYTF. The CDR3 DNA follows: TGCGCCAGCAGACCGGGACAGGACCTCTATGGCTACACCTTC.

The chain uses TRBV9 and TRBJ2-3; a possible D gene is TRBD2 (5 bases). This CDR3 comprises 13 residues. Germline V gene lookup returns CDR1 SGDLS and CDR2 YYNGEE. Trimming cost V 2 bases and J 4 bases, with 8 bases left between them. The DNA of the CDR3 is TGTGCCAGCAGCGTCGGGAATCCAGATACGCAGTATTTT. Translated, it gives CASSVGNPDTQYF.

This clonotype has at least ten counts. The chain has TRBV12-3 or TRBV12-4 and TRBJ1-1, with TRBD1 as a possible D gene (5 bases). With 3 bases removed from V and 6 bases from J, the gap between germline ends came to 11 bases. This CDR3 comprises 13 residues. DNA of the CDR3: TGTGCCAGCAGTTTGGCGGGGGGGGCTGAAGCTTTCTTT. Its protein is CASSLAGGAEAFF.

The chain employs TRBV29-1 and TRBJ2-5; tentatively, D is TRBD2 (5 bases). The CDR3 is made up of 13 amino acids. The V and J ends lost 3 bases and 3 bases respectively, with 11 bases between them. Germline V gene data show CDR1 as SQVTM and CDR2 as ANQGSEA. The CDR3 protein is CSVDGWGEETQYF. For the CDR3, the DNA is TGCAGCGTTGATGGGTGGGGAGAAGAGACCCAGTACTTC.

A few counts support this clonotype. Its ends do not fully match the called genes, so a read error is possible. The V gene is TRBV7-9, the J gene TRBJ2-1; 9 bases are a match to TRBD2. The CDR3 is made up of 17 amino acids. Germline lookup yields CDR1 SEHNR and CDR2 FQNEAQ (reference sequence). CDR3 in DNA: TGTGCCGGCAGCTTAGGGGGGGCCGGGACTAGCTTGAATGAGCAGTTCTTC. Translation: CAGSLGGAGTSLNEQFF. Drawing the rest from reference TRBV7-9 and TRBJ2-1, the complete variable domain is DTGVSQNPRHKITKRGQNVTFRCDPISEHNRLYWYRQTLGQGPEFLTYFQNEAQLEKSRLLSDRFSAERPKGSFSTLEIQRTEQGDSAMYLCAGSLGGAGTSLNEQFFGPGTRLTVL.

The J gene is TRBJ2-7, the V gene TRBV20-1; D is perhaps TRBD2 (6 bases). Trimming cost V 3 bases and J 6 bases, with 15 bases left between them. In germline, CDR1 is DFQATT, CDR2 SNEGSKA (reference sequence). This CDR3 spans 13 amino acids. This CDR3 reads CSASVSSDSEQYF. CDR3 sequence (DNA): TGCAGTGCTAGTGTATCTAGCGACTCCGAGCAGTACTTC.

This clonotype has only a few counts. CDR3 residues: CASSGGTERSPLHF. The CDR3 DNA is TGTGCCAGCAGCGGGGGGACGGAACGATCACCCCTCCACTTT. The rearrangement joins TRBV14 to TRBJ1-6; tentatively, D is TRBD1 (5 bases). CDR3 size: 14 residues. With 5 bases removed from V and 10 bases from J, the gap between germline ends came to 15 bases. Germline V CDR1 and CDR2: SGHDN, FVKESK. The full variable domain, completed using reference TRBV14 and TRBJ1-6, is EAGVTQFPSHSVIEKGQTVTLRCDPISGHDNLYWYRRVMGKEIKFLLHFVKESKQDESGMPNNRFLAERTGGTYSTLKVQPAELEDSGVYFCASSGGTERSPLHFGNGTRLTVT.

This clonotype showed up just a few times. The V call is TRBV7-2, the J call TRBJ2-7, with TRBD1 matching over 7 bases. Germline V gene data show CDR1 as SGHTA and CDR2 as FQGNSA. The CDR3 is made up of 15 amino acids. V was pared by 5 bases and J by 4 bases, with 11 bases of the junction left unmatched. The CDR3 coding sequence is TGTGCCAGCAGCCATGACCGGGACAGTTTGTACGAGCAGTACTTC. The encoded protein is CASSHDRDSLYEQYF.

This clonotype came up a few times. This sequence joins TRBV7-2 and TRBJ2-5; 13 bases fit TRBD2. Germline-derived CDR1 and CDR2 are SGHTA and FQGNSA. The CDR3 covers 16 residues. Trimming removed 5 bases from V and 5 bases from J; junction bases left unmatched: 8. Here the CDR3 DNA reads TGTGCCAGCAGCCCCGGACTAGCGGGAGTGTGGGAGACCCAGTACTTC. Its protein is CASSPGLAGVWETQYF.

The chain uses TRBV29-1 and TRBJ2-7; possibly TRBD1 for D (5 bases). This CDR3 is built from 13 residues. Germline V CDR1 and CDR2: SQVTM, ANQGSEA. Trimming stripped 4 bases from V and 4 bases from J, with 14 bases between. The CDR3 region is CSVVSRQGYEQYF. CDR3 in DNA: TGCAGCGTTGTGTCTCGGCAGGGATACGAGCAGTACTTC.

In this sample, this clonotype turned up a few times. The chain is built from TRBV6-1 and TRBJ2-7; D is possibly TRBD2 (7 bases). The V and J ends lost 1 base and 0 bases respectively, with 10 bases between them. The CDR3 totals 15 residues. Germline CDR1 MNHNS, CDR2 SASEGT. In DNA form, the CDR3 reads TGTGCCAGCAGTGAAGGCGGGGGCCCCTCCTACGAGCAGTACTTC. Protein product: CASSEGGGPSYEQYF.

Comments on this clonotype: This may stem from a read error, because a much larger clone lies one nucleotide away. The CDR3 nucleotides are TGCAGCGTTGAAAGGGGCATCGCAGATACGCAGTATTTT. Protein: CSVERGIADTQYF. V is TRBV29-1 and J is TRBJ2-3; weak D call: TRBD1 (5 bases). The germline gives CDR1 SQVTM, CDR2 ANQGSEA. Trimming took off 2 bases at V and 4 bases at J, with 10 bases between the two ends. The CDR3 loop spans 13 amino acids.

V usage is TRBV4-2 and J usage is TRBJ2-5, with 10 positions matching TRBD2. The CDR3 runs to 16 residues. V lost 4 bases to trimming and J lost 1 base; unmatched junction nucleotides: 6. The germline V gene has CDR1 LGHNA and CDR2 YNFKEQ. The CDR3 loop is CASSPRSGGTQETQYF. The CDR3 nucleotides read TGTGCCAGCAGCCCCCGTAGCGGGGGGACCCAAGAGACCCAGTACTTC.

The chain carries TRBV20-1 and TRBJ2-7; a possible D gene is TRBD2 (6 bases). Germline CDR1 reads DFQATT; CDR2 reads SNEGSKA (reference sequence). V was clipped by 3 bases and J by 5 bases, with 14 bases between them. This CDR3 has 13 residues. The CDR3 nucleotides are TGCAGTGCTAGTGGGTTGGACTACAACGAGCAGTACTTC. It specifies CSASGLDYNEQYF.

This clonotype has a handful of counts. The chain recombines TRBV20-1 with TRBJ2-1; no clear D. This CDR3 region has 10 residues. Trimming shortened V by 3 bases and J by 9 bases, and 6 bases separated the two germline ends. Germline assignment: CDR1 DFQATT and CDR2 SNEGSKA (reference sequence). The CDR3 loop is CSARETEQFF. The CDR3 DNA sequence: TGCAGTGCTAGGGAGACTGAGCAGTTCTTC.

This clonotype was counted many times. The rearrangement uses TRBV12-3 or TRBV12-4 and TRBJ2-2; D unclear. The CDR3 runs to 14 residues. V dropped 3 bases and J dropped 7 bases, with 12 bases sitting between them. In DNA form, the CDR3 reads TGTGCCAGCAGTTTTCGGAAATTGGGCGGGGAGCTGTTTTTT. Encoded protein: CASSFRKLGGELFF.

As regards this clonotype: A much bigger clone sits one base away, suggesting this may be a read error. The chain employs TRBV12-3 or TRBV12-4 and TRBJ1-1; 8 bases line up with TRBD1. V gave up 6 bases and J gave up 4 bases; unmatched junction bases: 7. This CDR3 is built from 14 residues. The CDR3 DNA sequence: TGTGCCAGCAGAGGACAGGGCGTGAGCACTGAAGCTTTCTTT. Translation gives CASRGQGVSTEAFF.

The CDR3 DNA reads as TGTGCCTTTGGGACTACCAATGAGCAGTTCTTC. It codes for CAFGTTNEQFF. J is TRBJ2-1 and V is TRBV30; 7 bases match TRBD2. This CDR3 comprises 11 residues. From germline, CDR1 is GTSNPN and CDR2 SVGIG (reference sequence). V shed 7 bases and J 6 bases; nucleotides not matched to a gene: 3.

This clonotype was seen only a few times. The gene calls are TRBV6-6 and TRBJ2-5, with D perhaps assigned TRBD1 or TRBD2 (5 bases each). V shed 2 bases and J shed 3 bases, with 7 bases lying between them. CDR3 length: 13 amino acids. The V gene's germline CDR1 is MNHNY and CDR2 SVGAGI (reference sequence). The CDR3: CASSYGTEETQYF. As DNA, the CDR3 is TGTGCCAGCAGTTACGGGACCGAAGAGACCCAGTACTTC.

This sequence joins TRBV20-1 and TRBJ2-3; 8 positions match TRBD2. V was pared by 6 bases and J by 3 bases, with 5 bases of the junction left unmatched. The CDR3 spans 13 residues. Germline V gene data show CDR1 as DFQATT and CDR2 as SNEGSKA (reference sequence). The CDR3 sequence is CSAPRGGTDTQYF. The CDR3 DNA reads as TGCAGTGCACCTCGCGGGGGGACAGATACGCAGTATTTT.

This clonotype has only one observation. The rearrangement links TRBV6-1 to TRBJ2-1; D is possibly TRBD1 or TRBD2 (6 bases each). The germline V gene encodes CDR1 MNHNS and CDR2 SASEGT. The CDR3 runs to 16 residues. V lost 6 bases, J lost 8 bases, and 23 bases lay in between. The CDR3 nucleotides read TGTGCCAGCAGGGGGGCCCCGGGGGCGACTTTCTATGAGCAGTTCTTC. Translated, it gives CASRGAPGATFYEQFF.

This clonotype was picked up a small number of times. The chain couples TRBV20-1 to TRBJ1-2, with a possible D match to TRBD1 (5 bases). Germline V CDR1 and CDR2: DFQATT, SNEGSKA (reference sequence). This CDR3 is built from 14 residues. V shed 2 bases and J shed 3 bases, with 13 bases lying between them. The CDR3 loop is CSARTRGADYGYTF. The DNA of the CDR3 is TGCAGTGCTAGAACTAGGGGCGCAGACTATGGCTACACCTTC.

Ten or more counts support this clonotype. The chain couples TRBV29-1 to TRBJ2-5; D gene uncertain. The V end was cut by 4 bases, the J end by 5 bases, with 5 bases between. The germline V gene encodes CDR1 SQVTM and CDR2 ANQGSEA. This CDR3 is built from 10 residues. The CDR3 nucleotides read TGCAGCGTTGGGTCGGAGACCCAGTACTTC. Amino acids: CSVGSETQYF.

This clonotype was recorded a few times. J is TRBJ2-3 and V is TRBV7-8, with TRBD2 identical over 8 bases. Germline assignment: CDR1 SGHVS and CDR2 FQNEAQ. V gave up 4 bases and J gave up 12 bases; unmatched junction bases: 15. The CDR3 has 15 residues. The CDR3 here is CASSSLGGRTSIQYF. The CDR3 bases are TGTGCCAGCAGCTCATTGGGGGGTCGGACTAGCATACAGTATTTT.